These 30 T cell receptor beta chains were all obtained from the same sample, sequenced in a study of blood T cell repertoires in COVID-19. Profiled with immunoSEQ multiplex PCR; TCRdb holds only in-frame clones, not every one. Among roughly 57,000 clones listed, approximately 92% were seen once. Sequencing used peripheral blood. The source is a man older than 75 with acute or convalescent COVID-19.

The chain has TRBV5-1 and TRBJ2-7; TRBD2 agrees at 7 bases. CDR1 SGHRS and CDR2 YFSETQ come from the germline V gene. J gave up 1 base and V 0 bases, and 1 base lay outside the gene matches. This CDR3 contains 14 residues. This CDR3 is CASSLAGGSYEQYF. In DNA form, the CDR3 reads TGCGCCAGCAGCTTGGCGGGGGGTTCCTACGAGCAGTACTTC. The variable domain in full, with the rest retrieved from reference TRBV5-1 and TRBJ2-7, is KAGVTQTPRYLIKTRGQQVTLSCSPISGHRSVSWYQQTPGQGLQFLFEYFSETQRNKGNFPGRFSGRQFSNSRSEMNVSTLELGDSALYLCASSLAGGSYEQYFGPGTRLTVT.

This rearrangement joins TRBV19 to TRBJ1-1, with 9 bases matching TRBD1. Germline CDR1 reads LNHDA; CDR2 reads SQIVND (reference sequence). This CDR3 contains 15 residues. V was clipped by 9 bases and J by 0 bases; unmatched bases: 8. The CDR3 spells CASGKTGGVNTEAFF. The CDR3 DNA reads TGTGCCAGCGGAAAGACAGGGGGTGTGAACACTGAAGCTTTCTTT.

CDR3 region: CASSSGSYGYTF. The CDR3 DNA sequence: TGTGCCAGCAGTTCCGGGAGCTATGGCTACACCTTC. The chain couples TRBV6-2 or TRBV6-3 to TRBJ1-2; the D is unclear. Germline V CDR1 and CDR2: MNHEY, SVGEGT. V dropped 4 bases and J dropped 4 bases, with 7 bases sitting between them. The CDR3 covers 12 residues.

DNA for the CDR3: TGTGCCAGCAGCCGGAGGGAGGCCGCGATGAACACTGAAGCTTTCTTT. This gives the protein CASSRREAAMNTEAFF. The chain couples TRBV5-6 to TRBJ1-1; D remains ambiguous. The CDR3 extends over 16 amino acids. The V and J ends lost 4 bases and 0 bases respectively, with 16 bases between them. Germline CDR1 SGHDT, CDR2 YYEEEE.

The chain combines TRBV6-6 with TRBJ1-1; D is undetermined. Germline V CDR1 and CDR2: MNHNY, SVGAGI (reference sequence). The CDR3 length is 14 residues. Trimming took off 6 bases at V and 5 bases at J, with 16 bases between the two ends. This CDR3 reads CASSLDTLTTEAFF. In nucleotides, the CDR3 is TGTGCCAGCAGCCTCGACACGCTTACTACTGAAGCTTTCTTT.

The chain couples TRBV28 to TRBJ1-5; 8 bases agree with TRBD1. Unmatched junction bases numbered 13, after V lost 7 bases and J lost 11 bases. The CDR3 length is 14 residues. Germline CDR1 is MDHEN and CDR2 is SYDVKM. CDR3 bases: TGTGCCAGCACCCTCTCAGGACAGGGACTTTCCCAGCATTTT. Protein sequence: CASTLSGQGLSQHF.

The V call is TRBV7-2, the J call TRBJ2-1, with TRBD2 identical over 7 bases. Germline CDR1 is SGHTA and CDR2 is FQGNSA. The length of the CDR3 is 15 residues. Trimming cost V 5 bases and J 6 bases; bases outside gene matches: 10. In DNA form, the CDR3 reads TGTGCCAGCAGCCTAGGACTAGGATTATTCAATGAGCAGTTCTTC. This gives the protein CASSLGLGLFNEQFF.

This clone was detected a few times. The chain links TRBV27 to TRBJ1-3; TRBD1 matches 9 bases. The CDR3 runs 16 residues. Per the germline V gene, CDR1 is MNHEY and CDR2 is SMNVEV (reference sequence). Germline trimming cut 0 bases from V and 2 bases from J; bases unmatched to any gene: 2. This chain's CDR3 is CASSLSGTGTGNTIYF. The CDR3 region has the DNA TGTGCCAGCAGTTTATCGGGGACAGGGACTGGAAACACCATATATTTT.

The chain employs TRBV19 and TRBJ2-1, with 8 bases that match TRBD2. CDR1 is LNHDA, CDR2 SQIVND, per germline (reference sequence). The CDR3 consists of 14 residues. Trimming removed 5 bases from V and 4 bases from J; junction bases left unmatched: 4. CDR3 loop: CASSPSGPYNEQFF. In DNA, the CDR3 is TGTGCCAGTAGTCCTAGCGGGCCTTACAATGAGCAGTTCTTC.

The CDR3 DNA reads as TGCAGTGCTAGTACAGAGTGGGATTCACCCCTCCACTTT. Translation gives CSASTEWDSPLHF. The rearrangement uses TRBV20-1 and TRBJ1-6; D uncertain. V lost 3 bases, J lost 8 bases, and 11 bases lay in between. The CDR3 has 13 residues. The germline V gene has CDR1 DFQATT and CDR2 SNEGSKA (reference sequence).

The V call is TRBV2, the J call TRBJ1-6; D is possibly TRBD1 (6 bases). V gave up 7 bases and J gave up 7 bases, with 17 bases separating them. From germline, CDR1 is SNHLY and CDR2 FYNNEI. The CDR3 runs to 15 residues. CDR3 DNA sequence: TGTGCCAGCACCTCGCAGGGGACGGAAAATTCACCCCTCCACTTT. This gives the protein CASTSQGTENSPLHF.

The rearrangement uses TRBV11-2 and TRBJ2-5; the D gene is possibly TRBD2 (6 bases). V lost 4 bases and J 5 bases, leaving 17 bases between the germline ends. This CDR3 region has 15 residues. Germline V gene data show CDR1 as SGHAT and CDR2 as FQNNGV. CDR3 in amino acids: CASSSLRLEVETQYF. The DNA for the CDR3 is TGTGCCAGCAGCTCCTTGAGACTAGAAGTGGAGACCCAGTACTTC.

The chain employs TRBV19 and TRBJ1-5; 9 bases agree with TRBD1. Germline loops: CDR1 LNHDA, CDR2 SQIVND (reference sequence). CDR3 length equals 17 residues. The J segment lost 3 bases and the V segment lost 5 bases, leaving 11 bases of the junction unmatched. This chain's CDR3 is CASSSRGTGNNNQPQHF. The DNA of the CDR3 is TGTGCCAGTAGTTCTAGGGGGACAGGGAACAACAATCAGCCCCAGCATTTT. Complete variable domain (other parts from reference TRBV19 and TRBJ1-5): DGGITQSPKYLFRKEGQNVTLSCEQNLNHDAMYWYRQDPGQGLRLIYYSQIVNDFQKGDIAEGYSVSREKKESFPLTVTSAQKNPTAFYLCASSSRGTGNNNQPQHFGDGTRLSIL.

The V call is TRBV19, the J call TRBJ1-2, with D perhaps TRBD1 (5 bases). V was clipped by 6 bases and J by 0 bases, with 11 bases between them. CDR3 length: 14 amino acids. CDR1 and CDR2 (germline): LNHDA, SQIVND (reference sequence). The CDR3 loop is CASSETETNYGYTF. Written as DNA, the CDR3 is TGTGCCAGTAGCGAGACAGAAACTAACTATGGCTACACCTTC.

The DNA of the CDR3 is TGTGCCAGCAGCCCTGGGACAGGGGTGGGTTCACCCCTCCACTTT. Translation gives CASSPGTGVGSPLHF. This rearrangement joins TRBV7-2 to TRBJ1-6, with TRBD1 matching 10 bases. The CDR3 loop spans 15 amino acids. V was clipped by 5 bases and J by 9 bases; unmatched bases: 7. Germline-derived CDR1 and CDR2 are SGHTA and FQGNSA.

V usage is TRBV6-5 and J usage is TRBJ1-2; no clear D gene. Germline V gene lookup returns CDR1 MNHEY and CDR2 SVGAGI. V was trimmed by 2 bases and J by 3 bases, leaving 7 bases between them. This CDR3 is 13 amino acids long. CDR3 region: CASSYNRDYGYTF. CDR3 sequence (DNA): TGTGCCAGCAGTTACAACAGAGACTATGGCTACACCTTC.

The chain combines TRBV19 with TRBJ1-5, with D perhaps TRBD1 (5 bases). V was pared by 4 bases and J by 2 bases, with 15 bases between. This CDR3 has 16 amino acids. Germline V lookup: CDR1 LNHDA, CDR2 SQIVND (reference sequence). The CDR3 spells CASSKSTGLGNQPQHF. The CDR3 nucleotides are TGTGCCAGTAGTAAAAGCACAGGCCTAGGCAATCAGCCCCAGCATTTT.

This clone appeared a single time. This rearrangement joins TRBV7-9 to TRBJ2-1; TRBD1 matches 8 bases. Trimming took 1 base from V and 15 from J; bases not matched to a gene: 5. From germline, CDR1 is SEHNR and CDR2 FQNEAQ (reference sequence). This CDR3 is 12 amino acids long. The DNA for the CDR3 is TGTGCCAGCAGCTTAGATGCAGGGGGCCTGTTCTTC. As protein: CASSLDAGGLFF.

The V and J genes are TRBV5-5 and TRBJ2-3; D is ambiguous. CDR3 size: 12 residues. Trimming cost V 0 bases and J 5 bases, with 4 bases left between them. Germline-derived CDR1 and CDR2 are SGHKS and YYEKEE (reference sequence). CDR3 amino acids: CASSLDGDTQYF. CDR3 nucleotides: TGTGCCAGCAGCTTGGACGGAGATACGCAGTATTTT.

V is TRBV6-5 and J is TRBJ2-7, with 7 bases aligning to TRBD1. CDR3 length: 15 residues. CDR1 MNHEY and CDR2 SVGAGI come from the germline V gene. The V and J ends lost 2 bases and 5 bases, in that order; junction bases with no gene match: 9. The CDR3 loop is CASSYTTGSSDEQYF. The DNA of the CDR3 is TGTGCCAGCAGTTACACGACAGGGTCGTCCGACGAGCAGTACTTC.

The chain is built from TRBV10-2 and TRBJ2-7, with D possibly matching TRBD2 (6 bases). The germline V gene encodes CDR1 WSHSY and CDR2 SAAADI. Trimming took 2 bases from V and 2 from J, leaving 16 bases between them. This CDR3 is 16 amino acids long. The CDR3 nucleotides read TGCGCCAGCAGTGAGCCGGGACTGGGAAGCCCCTACGAGCAGTACTTC. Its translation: CASSEPGLGSPYEQYF.

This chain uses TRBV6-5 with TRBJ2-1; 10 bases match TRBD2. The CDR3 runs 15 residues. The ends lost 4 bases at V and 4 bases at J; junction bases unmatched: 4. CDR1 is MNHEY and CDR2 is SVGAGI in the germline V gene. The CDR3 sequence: CASSSLAGGYNEQFF. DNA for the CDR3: TGTGCCAGCAGTTCTTTAGCGGGGGGATACAATGAGCAGTTCTTC.

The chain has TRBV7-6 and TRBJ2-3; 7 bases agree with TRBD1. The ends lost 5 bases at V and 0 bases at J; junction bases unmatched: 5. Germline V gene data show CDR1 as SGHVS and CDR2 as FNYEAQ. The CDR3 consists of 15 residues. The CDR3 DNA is TGTGCCAGCAGCCTAGGGACAGCTAGCACAGATACGCAGTATTTT. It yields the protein CASSLGTASTDTQYF.

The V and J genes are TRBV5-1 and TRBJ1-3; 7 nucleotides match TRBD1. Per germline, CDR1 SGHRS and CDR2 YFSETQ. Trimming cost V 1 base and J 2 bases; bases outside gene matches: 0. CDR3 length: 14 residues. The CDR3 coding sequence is TGCGCCAGCAGCTTGACAGGGGCTGGAAACACCATATATTTT. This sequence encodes CASSLTGAGNTIYF.

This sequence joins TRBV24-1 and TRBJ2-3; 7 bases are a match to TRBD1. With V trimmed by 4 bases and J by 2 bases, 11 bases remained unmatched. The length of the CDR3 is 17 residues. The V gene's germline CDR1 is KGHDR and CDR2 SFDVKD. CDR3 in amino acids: CATSENPGQLFTDTQYF. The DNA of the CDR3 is TGTGCCACCAGTGAGAACCCGGGACAGCTTTTCACAGATACGCAGTATTTT.

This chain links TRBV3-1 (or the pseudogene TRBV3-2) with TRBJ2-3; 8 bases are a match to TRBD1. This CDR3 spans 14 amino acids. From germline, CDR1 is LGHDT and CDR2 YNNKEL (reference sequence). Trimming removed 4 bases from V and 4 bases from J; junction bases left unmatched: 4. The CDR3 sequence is CASSPTGVADTQYF. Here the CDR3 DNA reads TGTGCCAGCAGCCCGACAGGGGTGGCAGATACGCAGTATTTT.

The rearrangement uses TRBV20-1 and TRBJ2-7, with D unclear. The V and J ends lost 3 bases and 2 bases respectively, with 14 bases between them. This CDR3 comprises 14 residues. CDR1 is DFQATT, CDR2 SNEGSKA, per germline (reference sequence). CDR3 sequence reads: CSASSQAPPYEQYF. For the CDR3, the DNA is TGCAGTGCTAGTTCCCAGGCCCCTCCCTACGAGCAGTACTTC.

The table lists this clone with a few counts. The CDR3 coding sequence is TGTGCCACACCCGGGACAGGGGGTGAAAAACTGTTTTTT. It translates to CATPGTGGEKLFF. This chain joins TRBV2 and TRBJ1-4, with 11 nucleotides matching TRBD1. V gave up 10 bases and J gave up 7 bases; unmatched junction bases: 5. In germline, CDR1 is SNHLY, CDR2 FYNNEI. This CDR3 is built from 13 residues. Complete variable domain (other parts from reference TRBV2 and TRBJ1-4): EPEVTQTPSHQVTQMGQEVILRCVPISNHLYFYWYRQILGQKVEFLVSFYNNEISEKSEIFDDQFSVERPDGSNFTLKIRSTKLEDSAMYFCATPGTGGEKLFFGSGTQLSVL.

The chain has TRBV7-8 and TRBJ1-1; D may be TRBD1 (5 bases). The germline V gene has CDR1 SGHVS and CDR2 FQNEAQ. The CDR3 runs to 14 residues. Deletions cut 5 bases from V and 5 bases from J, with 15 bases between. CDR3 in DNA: TGTGCCAGCAGCCGTCAGGGAGGAAATACTGAAGCTTTCTTT. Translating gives CASSRQGGNTEAFF.

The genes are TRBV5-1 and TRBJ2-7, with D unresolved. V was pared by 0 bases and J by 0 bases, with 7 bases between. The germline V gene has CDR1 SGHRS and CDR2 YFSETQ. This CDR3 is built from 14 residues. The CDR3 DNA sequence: TGCGCCAGCAGCTTGGCTATAAGCTCCTACGAGCAGTACTTC. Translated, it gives CASSLAISSYEQYF.